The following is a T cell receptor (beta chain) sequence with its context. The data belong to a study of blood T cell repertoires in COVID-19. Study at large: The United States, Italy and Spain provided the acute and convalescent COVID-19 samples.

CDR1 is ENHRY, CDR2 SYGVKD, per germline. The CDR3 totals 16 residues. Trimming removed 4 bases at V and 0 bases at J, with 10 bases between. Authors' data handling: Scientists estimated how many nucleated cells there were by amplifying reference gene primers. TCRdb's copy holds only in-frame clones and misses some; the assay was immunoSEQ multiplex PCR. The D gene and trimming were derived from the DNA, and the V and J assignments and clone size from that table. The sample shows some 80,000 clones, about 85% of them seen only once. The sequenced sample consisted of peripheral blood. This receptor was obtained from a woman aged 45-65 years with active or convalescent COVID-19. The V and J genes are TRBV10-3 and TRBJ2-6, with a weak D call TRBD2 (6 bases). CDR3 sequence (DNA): TGTGCCATCAGTGGGGGAGGTAGCTCTGGGGCCAACGTCCTGACTTTC. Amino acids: CAISGGGSSGANVLTF.